This T cell receptor beta chain was recovered during a study of cytomegalovirus exposure and HLA in healthy donors. Notes on the study in general: Common viral pathogens were later found to be apparently linked to several of the most significant clusters. The authors judged a highly shared variant cluster likely a sequencing artifact.

Germline trimming cut 10 bases from V and 0 bases from J; bases unmatched to any gene: 5. CDR1 is LNHDA and CDR2 is SQIVND in the germline V gene (reference sequence). This CDR3 has 14 residues. The PCR ran on 60 Vbeta and 13 Jbeta primers. Assay: immunoSEQ multiplex PCR; the TCRdb copy retains only in-frame clones and omits some. This sample's clone table lists tens of thousands of clones. Comments on this clone: Its specificity is unknown.

Sequenced material: PBMCs. This TCR came from a female donor in good health and CMV-seronegative. V is TRBV19 and J is TRBJ1-5, with 8 positions matching TRBD1. CDR3 loop: CATKTGDSNQPQHF. CDR3 in DNA: TGTGCCACTAAGACAGGGGATAGCAATCAGCCCCAGCATTTT.